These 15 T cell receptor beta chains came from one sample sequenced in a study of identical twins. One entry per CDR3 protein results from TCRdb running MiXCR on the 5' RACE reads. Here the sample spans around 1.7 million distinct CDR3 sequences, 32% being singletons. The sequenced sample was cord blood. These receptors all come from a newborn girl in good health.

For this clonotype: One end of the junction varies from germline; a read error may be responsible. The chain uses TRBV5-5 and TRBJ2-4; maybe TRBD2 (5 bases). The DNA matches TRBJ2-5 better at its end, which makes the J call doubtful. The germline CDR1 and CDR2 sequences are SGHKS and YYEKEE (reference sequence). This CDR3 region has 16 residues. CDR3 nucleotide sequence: TGTGCCAGCGGCTTGCGGGTTCAGGCCCATTGGGAGACCCAGTACTTC. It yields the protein CASGLRVQAHWETQYF.

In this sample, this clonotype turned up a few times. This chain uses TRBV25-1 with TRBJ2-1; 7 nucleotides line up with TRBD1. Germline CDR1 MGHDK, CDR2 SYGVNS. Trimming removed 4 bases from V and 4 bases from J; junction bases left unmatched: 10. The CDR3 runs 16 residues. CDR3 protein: CASSASDRAYYNEQFF. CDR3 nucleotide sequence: TGTGCCAGCAGTGCGTCCGACAGGGCCTATTACAATGAGCAGTTCTTC.

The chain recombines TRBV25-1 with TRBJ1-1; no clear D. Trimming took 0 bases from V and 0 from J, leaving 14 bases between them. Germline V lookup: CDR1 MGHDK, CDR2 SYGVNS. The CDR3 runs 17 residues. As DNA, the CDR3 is TGTGCCAGCAGTGAATATGGGTACGGCTCTATGAACACTGAAGCTTTCTTT. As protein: CASSEYGYGSMNTEAFF.

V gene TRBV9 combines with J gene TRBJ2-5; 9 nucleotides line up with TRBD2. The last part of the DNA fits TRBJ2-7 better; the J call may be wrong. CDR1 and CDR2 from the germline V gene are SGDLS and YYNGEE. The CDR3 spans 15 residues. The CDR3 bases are TGTGCCAGCAGCGTAGGCCTAGCGGGGTTCCACGAGCAGTACTTC. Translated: CASSVGLAGFHEQYF.

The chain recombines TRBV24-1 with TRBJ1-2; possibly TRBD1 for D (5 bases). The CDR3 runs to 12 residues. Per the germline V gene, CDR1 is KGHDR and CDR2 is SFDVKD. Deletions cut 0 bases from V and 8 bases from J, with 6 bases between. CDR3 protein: CATSDLNRGYTF. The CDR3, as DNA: TGTGCCACCAGTGATTTGAACAGGGGCTACACCTTC.

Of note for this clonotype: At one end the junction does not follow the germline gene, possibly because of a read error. In DNA form, the CDR3 reads TGTGCCAGCAGTCCCGGACTTGCAACTAATGAAAAACTGTCTTTT. Its translation: CASSPGLATNEKLSF. V gene TRBV28 combines with J gene TRBJ1-4, with D uncertain. The germline V gene encodes CDR1 MDHEN and CDR2 SYDVKM. The CDR3 covers 15 residues.

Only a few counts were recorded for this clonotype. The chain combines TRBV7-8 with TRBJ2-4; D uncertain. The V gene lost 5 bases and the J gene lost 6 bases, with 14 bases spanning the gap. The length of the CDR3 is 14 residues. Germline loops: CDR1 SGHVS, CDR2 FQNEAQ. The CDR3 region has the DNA TGTGCCAGCAGCCCCTCGAGGTGGGGAAACATTCAGTACTTC. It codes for CASSPSRWGNIQYF.

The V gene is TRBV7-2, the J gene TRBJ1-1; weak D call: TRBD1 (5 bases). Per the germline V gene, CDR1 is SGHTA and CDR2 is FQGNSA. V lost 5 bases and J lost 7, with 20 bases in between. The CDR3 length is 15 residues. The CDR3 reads CASSAMDKRASEAFF. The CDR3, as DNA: TGTGCCAGCAGCGCAATGGACAAGCGAGCTAGTGAAGCTTTCTTT.

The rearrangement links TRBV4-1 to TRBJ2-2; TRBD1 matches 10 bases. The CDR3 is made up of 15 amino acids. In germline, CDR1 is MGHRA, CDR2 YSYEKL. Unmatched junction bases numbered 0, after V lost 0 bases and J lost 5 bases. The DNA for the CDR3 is TGCGCCAGCAGCCAAGAGGGACAGGGGACCGGGGAGCTGTTTTTT. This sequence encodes CASSQEGQGTGELFF.

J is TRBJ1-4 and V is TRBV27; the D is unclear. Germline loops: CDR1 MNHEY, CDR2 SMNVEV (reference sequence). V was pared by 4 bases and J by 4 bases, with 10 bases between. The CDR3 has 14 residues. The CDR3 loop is CASSWSVNNEKLFF. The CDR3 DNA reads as TGTGCCAGCAGTTGGTCAGTTAATAATGAAAAACTGTTTTTT. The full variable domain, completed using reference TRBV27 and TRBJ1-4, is EAQVTQNPRYLITVTGKKLTVTCSQNMNHEYMSWYRQDPGLGLRQIYYSMNVEVTDKGDVPEGYKVSRKEKRNFPLILESPSPNQTSLYFCASSWSVNNEKLFFGSGTQLSVL.

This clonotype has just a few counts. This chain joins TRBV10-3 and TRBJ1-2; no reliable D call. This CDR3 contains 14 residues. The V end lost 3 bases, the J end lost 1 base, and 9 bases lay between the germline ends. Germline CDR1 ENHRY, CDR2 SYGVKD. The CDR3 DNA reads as TGTGCCATCAGTGATCTCGGCAGTAACTATGGCTACACCTTC. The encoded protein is CAISDLGSNYGYTF.

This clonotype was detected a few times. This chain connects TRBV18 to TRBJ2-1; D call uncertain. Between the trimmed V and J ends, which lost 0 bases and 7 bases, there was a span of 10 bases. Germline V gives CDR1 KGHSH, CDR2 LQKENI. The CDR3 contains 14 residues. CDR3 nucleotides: TGTGCCAGCTCACCACCAGGATTCACAAATGAGCAGTTCTTC. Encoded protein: CASSPPGFTNEQFF.

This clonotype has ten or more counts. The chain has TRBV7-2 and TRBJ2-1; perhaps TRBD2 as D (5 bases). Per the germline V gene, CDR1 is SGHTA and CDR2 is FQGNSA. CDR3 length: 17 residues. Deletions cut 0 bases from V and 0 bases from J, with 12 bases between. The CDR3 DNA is TGTGCCAGCAGCTTAGCCTTTTCTGGGAGCTCCTACAATGAGCAGTTCTTC. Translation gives CASSLAFSGSSYNEQFF.

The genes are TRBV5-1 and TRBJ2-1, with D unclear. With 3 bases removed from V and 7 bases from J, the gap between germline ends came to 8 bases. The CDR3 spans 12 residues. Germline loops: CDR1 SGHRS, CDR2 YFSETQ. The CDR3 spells CASSSSENEQFF. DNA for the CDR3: TGCGCCAGCAGCTCCAGCGAGAATGAGCAGTTCTTC. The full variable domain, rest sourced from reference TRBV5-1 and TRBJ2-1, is KAGVTQTPRYLIKTRGQQVTLSCSPISGHRSVSWYQQTPGQGLQFLFEYFSETQRNKGNFPGRFSGRQFSNSRSEMNVSTLELGDSALYLCASSSSENEQFFGPGTRLTVL.

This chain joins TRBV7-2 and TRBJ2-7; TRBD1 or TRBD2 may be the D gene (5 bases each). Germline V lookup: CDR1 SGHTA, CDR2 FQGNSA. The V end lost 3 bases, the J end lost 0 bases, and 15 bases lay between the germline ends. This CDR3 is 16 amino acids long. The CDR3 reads CASSFQGRRSSYEQYF. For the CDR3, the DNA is TGTGCCAGCAGCTTTCAGGGACGGAGGAGCTCCTACGAGCAGTACTTC.